This T cell receptor (beta chain) was sequenced during a study of a mutant IDH1 vaccine in newly diagnosed glioma. Background on the study: An approximately 62% male, about 38% female split and a mean age of about 40 years characterized treated patients.

Stated time point: week 23, last vaccination. Each dose delivered 300 ug of mutant IDH1 20-mer peptide subcutaneously with imiquimod. The germline V gene has CDR1 LNHDA and CDR2 SQIVND (reference sequence). The CDR3 is made up of 15 amino acids. V lost 5 bases and J lost 0, with 11 bases in between. As for this clone: What it recognizes is unknown.

Repertoires were generated with immunoSEQ multiplex PCR, while TCRdb's copy carries only in-frame clones and drops some. Of about 65,000 clones listed, 85% are singletons. The sequencing used PBMCs, collected from a glioma patient whose treatment included an IDH1 peptide vaccine. The origin of this receptor is a young man with glioma. The chain uses TRBV19 and TRBJ1-5; D unresolved. CDR3 nucleotides: TGTGCCAGTAGTTGGGCGGAGCGTAGCAATCAGCCCCAGCATTTT. It specifies CASSWAERSNQPQHF. The full variable domain, with the rest looked up from reference TRBV19 and TRBJ1-5, is DGGITQSPKYLFRKEGQNVTLSCEQNLNHDAMYWYRQDPGQGLRLIYYSQIVNDFQKGDIAEGYSVSREKKESFPLTVTSAQKNPTAFYLCASSWAERSNQPQHFGDGTRLSIL.